The 20 T cell receptor beta chains below come from one sample, sequenced in a study of Ad26.COV2.S vaccination and SARS-CoV-2 variants. TCRdb's table, derived via immunoSEQ multiplex PCR, lists solely in-frame clones and lacks some. Among roughly 380,000 clones listed, 70% to 90% were seen once. Treatment of the sample: around 19 received Ad26.COV2.S at low or high dose, single or two shots; about five received placebo; per-sample allocation not given. Material that was analyzed had been drawn on day 63 after the first vaccine or placebo injection. Sequencing used peripheral blood, obtained in a trial of Ad26.COV2.S vaccine versus placebo. The receptor set was obtained from a person between 18 and 60 years old who received the Ad26.COV2.S COVID-19 vaccine or a placebo.

This chain links TRBV5-1 with TRBJ2-7; tentative D call: TRBD1 (5 bases). The germline gives CDR1 SGHRS, CDR2 YFSETQ. The CDR3 runs 16 residues. V lost 0 bases and J lost 0, with 13 bases in between. The CDR3 sequence is CASSLGQPLSSYEQYF. As DNA, the CDR3 is TGCGCCAGCAGCTTGGGACAGCCTTTGAGCTCCTACGAGCAGTACTTC.

This chain joins TRBV4-3 and TRBJ2-2; D not certain. Germline CDR1 is LGHNA and CDR2 is YSLEER. The V end lost 0 bases, the J end lost 4 bases, and 9 bases lay between the germline ends. The CDR3 runs to 15 residues. DNA of the CDR3: TGCGCCAGCAGCCAAGATCTGGGGATCACCGGGGAGCTGTTTTTT. Protein product: CASSQDLGITGELFF.

The chain employs TRBV7-3 and TRBJ2-3, with TRBD2 identical over 11 bases. The CDR3 totals 15 residues. With V trimmed by 5 bases and J by 3 bases, 4 bases remained unmatched. The germline gives CDR1 SGHTA, CDR2 FQGTGA. Written as DNA, the CDR3 is TGTGCCAGCAGCATGTTAGCGGGGGGGACAGATACGCAGTATTTT. Encoded protein: CASSMLAGGTDTQYF.

This clone occurred a few times. V is TRBV28 and J is TRBJ1-1; D is unresolved. The CDR3 spans 13 residues. Trimming removed 7 bases at V and 5 bases at J, with 14 bases between. CDR1 MDHEN and CDR2 SYDVKM come from the germline V gene. The CDR3 loop reads CASISPGKTEAFF. CDR3 coding DNA: TGTGCCAGCATCAGCCCTGGGAAAACTGAAGCTTTCTTT.

On this clone: The sample holds other DNA sequences that translate to the same CDR3. The rearrangement uses TRBV7-2 and TRBJ2-7; D assignment may be TRBD1 or TRBD2 (7 bases each). V was trimmed by 3 bases and J by 4 bases, leaving 13 bases between them. Germline V gene sequence: CDR1 SGHTA, CDR2 FQGNSA. The length of the CDR3 is 14 residues. In DNA form, the CDR3 reads TGTGCCAGCAGCTTGGGAGGGGGCCCGTACGAGCAGTACTTC. Translated, it gives CASSLGGGPYEQYF. The full variable domain, in which reference TRBV7-2 and TRBJ2-7 provide the parts outside the CDR3, is GAGVSQSPSNKVTEKGKDVELRCDPISGHTALYWYRQSLGQGLEFLIYFQGNSAPDKSGLPSDRFSAERTGGSVSTLTIQRTQQEDSAVYLCASSLGGGPYEQYFGPGTRLTVT.

This chain connects TRBV11-3 to TRBJ2-2; D could derive from TRBD1 or TRBD2 (6 bases each). The CDR3 contains 16 residues. The V end was cut by 1 base, the J end by 2 bases, with 11 bases between. Per the germline V gene, CDR1 is SGHNT and CDR2 is YENEEA. For the CDR3, the DNA is TGTGCCAGCAGCTTAGTTTCCGGGGGCAACACCGGGGAGCTGTTTTTT. It encodes CASSLVSGGNTGELFF.

This chain links TRBV6-2 or TRBV6-3 with TRBJ1-1, with D possibly TRBD1 on 5 matching bases. V dropped 3 bases and J dropped 5 bases, with 13 bases sitting between them. The germline gives CDR1 MNHEY, CDR2 SVGEGT. This CDR3 spans 14 amino acids. The CDR3 spells CASSYPGRGTEAFF. CDR3 DNA: TGTGCCAGCAGTTATCCGGGGCGGGGAACTGAAGCTTTCTTT.

The chain links TRBV12-3 or TRBV12-4 to TRBJ1-1; 8 nucleotides align to TRBD1. The CDR3 loop spans 13 amino acids. J was trimmed by 4 bases and V by 10 bases; bases with no gene match: 8. The CDR3 reads CATHPTGATEAFF. In nucleotides, the CDR3 is TGTGCCACGCACCCGACAGGGGCCACTGAAGCTTTCTTT.

The CDR3 region is CATSRDVGYEQYF. The CDR3 region has the DNA TGTGCCACCAGCAGAGATGTGGGCTACGAGCAGTACTTC. The chain joins TRBV15 to TRBJ2-7; no clear D. In germline, CDR1 is LNHNV, CDR2 YYDKDF (reference sequence). Between the trimmed V and J ends, which lost 0 bases and 3 bases, there was a span of 6 bases. CDR3 length equals 13 residues. The full variable domain, its missing parts supplied by reference TRBV15 and TRBJ2-7, is DAMVIQNPRYQVTQFGKPVTLSCSQTLNHNVMYWYQQKSSQAPKLLFHYYDKDFNNEADTPDNFQSRRPNTSFCFLDIRSPGLGDTAMYLCATSRDVGYEQYFGPGTRLTVT.

The chain links TRBV29-1 to TRBJ2-3, with TRBD1 as a possible D gene (6 bases). V lost 7 bases and J 1 base, leaving 12 bases between the germline ends. This CDR3 spans 13 amino acids. The germline V gene has CDR1 SQVTM and CDR2 ANQGSEA. This chain's CDR3 is CSAHRTGTDTQYF. In DNA form, the CDR3 reads TGCAGCGCCCATCGGACAGGCACAGATACGCAGTATTTT.

This chain connects TRBV3-1 (or the pseudogene TRBV3-2) to TRBJ1-6; 7 bases are shared with TRBD1. Losses at the gene ends were 4 bases for V and 6 bases for J; bases not matched to a gene: 9. This CDR3 comprises 16 residues. CDR1 is LGHDT, CDR2 YNNKEL, per germline (reference sequence). The DNA for the CDR3 is TGTGCCAGCAGCCCCCCGAGGACAGGAGCTAATTCACCCCTCCACTTT. Translating gives CASSPPRTGANSPLHF.

The chain combines TRBV7-6 with TRBJ1-5, with D tentatively TRBD1 (6 bases). The CDR3 has 15 residues. The V gene lost 5 bases and the J gene lost 6 bases, with 17 bases spanning the gap. Germline values: CDR1 SGHVS, CDR2 FNYEAQ. The chain's CDR3 is CASSERGGRGQPQHF. CDR3 coding DNA: TGTGCCAGCAGCGAACGAGGGGGTCGGGGTCAGCCCCAGCATTTT.

This chain links TRBV19 with TRBJ1-4; D not certain. V lost 4 bases, J lost 3 bases, and 6 bases lay in between. Germline V gene lookup returns CDR1 LNHDA and CDR2 SQIVND (reference sequence). This CDR3 has 13 residues. The CDR3 DNA sequence: TGTGCCAGTAGTAGGGATGCTAATGAAAAACTGTTTTTT. It yields the protein CASSRDANEKLFF.

The rearrangement joins TRBV25-1 to TRBJ1-5, with D maybe TRBD1 (5 bases). V dropped 2 bases and J dropped 0 bases, with 8 bases sitting between them. CDR3 length: 15 amino acids. Looked up from germline, CDR1 is MGHDK and CDR2 is SYGVNS. The CDR3 DNA reads as TGTGCCAGCAGTGAACGAGGGGATAGCAATCAGCCCCAGCATTTT. It yields the protein CASSERGDSNQPQHF.

The CDR3 region is CSVEPGQGTYEQYF. For the CDR3, the DNA is TGCAGCGTTGAGCCGGGACAGGGGACCTACGAGCAGTACTTC. This chain links TRBV29-1 with TRBJ2-7; 10 bases line up with TRBD1. V lost 3 bases, J lost 2 bases, and 4 bases stayed unmatched. CDR1 and CDR2 from the germline V gene are SQVTM and ANQGSEA. The CDR3 runs 14 residues.

The chain links TRBV7-2 to TRBJ1-2; 9 nucleotides align to TRBD1. V was pared by 1 base and J by 5 bases, with 2 bases of the junction left unmatched. Germline lookup yields CDR1 SGHTA and CDR2 FQGNSA. The CDR3 sequence is 14 residues long. The CDR3 DNA reads as TGTGCCAGCAGCTTAGAAGGGACAGGGTATGGCTACACCTTC. Its translation is CASSLEGTGYGYTF.

V gene TRBV3-1 (or the pseudogene TRBV3-2) combines with J gene TRBJ2-1, with TRBD2 identical over 9 bases. V lost 4 bases and J lost 4; bases outside the gene matches: 5. CDR1 LGHDT and CDR2 YNNKEL come from the germline V gene (reference sequence). The length of the CDR3 is 15 residues. CDR3 bases: TGTGCCAGCAGCCGAGCGGGGGGCGTATACAATGAGCAGTTCTTC. This codes for CASSRAGGVYNEQFF.

The chain links TRBV2 to TRBJ2-2; possibly TRBD1 or TRBD2 for D (5 bases each). V was cut by 1 base and J by 2 bases, with 8 bases left in between. Germline loops: CDR1 SNHLY, CDR2 FYNNEI. This CDR3 spans 15 amino acids. CDR3 nucleotide sequence: TGTGCCAGCAGTGAAGAGGGACCCAACACCGGGGAGCTGTTTTTT. Its translation: CASSEEGPNTGELFF.

The rearrangement joins TRBV6-5 to TRBJ1-1; TRBD1 agrees at 7 bases. The ends lost 3 bases at V and 1 base at J; junction bases unmatched: 5. Looked up from germline, CDR1 is MNHEY and CDR2 is SVGAGI. The CDR3 spans 15 residues. CDR3 coding DNA: TGTGCCAGCAGTTATCGAAGACAGGGGAACACTGAAGCTTTCTTT. Translated, it gives CASSYRRQGNTEAFF.

This clone was found a few times. The rearrangement uses TRBV6-5 and TRBJ1-5; 9 bases line up with TRBD1. This CDR3 has 16 residues. Losses at the gene ends were 0 bases for V and 7 bases for J; bases not matched to a gene: 7. The germline V gene encodes CDR1 MNHEY and CDR2 SVGAGI. DNA of the CDR3: TGTGCCAGCAGTTACTCGGGGACAGGGCTAGGACAGCCCCAGCATTTT. It is translated as CASSYSGTGLGQPQHF.